This T cell receptor (beta chain) derives from a study of blood T cells in healthy people across ages. A sample-barcoded 5' primer and a J-beta primer mix were used in a second PCR of roughly 7 to 12 cycles. TCRdb re-derived calls from the 5' RACE reads in MiXCR, one entry per CDR3 protein. The repertoire includes roughly 1.7 million distinct CDR3 sequences, roughly 30% of them detected once, and about 11% sits in the top ten. The sequencing input was blood. This TCR was sampled from a woman aged 25 to 39 in good health.

The CDR3 here is CASSLGRGHQETQYF. In DNA, the CDR3 is TGCGCCAGCAGCTTGGGTCGAGGACACCAAGAGACCCAGTACTTC. The chain employs TRBV5-1 and TRBJ2-5; D is undetermined. V shed 0 bases and J shed 0 bases, with 9 bases lying between them. This CDR3 contains 15 residues. Germline V gene sequence: CDR1 SGHRS, CDR2 YFSETQ.